These T cell receptor beta chains were read from a single sample in a study of CD8 T cells in Susac syndrome. TCRdb redid the calling of the immunoSEQ multiplex PCR reads with MiXCR, one entry per CDR3 protein. The data hold a few hundred thousand distinct CDR3 sequences, with 85% to 95% observed a single time. Sequencing was done on a sample of CD4+ T cells from PBMCs. The receptor set was obtained from a human donor with multiple sclerosis. CDR3s include the opening cysteine and the closing phenylalanine or tryptophan. Each record gives: CDR3 DNA, CDR3 protein, D gene, J gene, clone size, V gene, CDR3 length. The D gene is left open where the match is weak. A row's size may be missing; if present it is once, few, many or a size class.

cdr3_nt: TGTGCCAGCTCACCTTTCCGGGACGCATCAGATACGCAGTATTTT
cdr3_aa: CASSPFRDASDTQYF
d_call: -
j_call: TRBJ2-3
clone_size: -
v_call: TRBV18
cdr3_length: 15

cdr3_nt: TGCGCCAGCAGCTTATTCGGGAACCCACAGGGTACGGAGACCCAGTACTTC
cdr3_aa: CASSLFGNPQGTETQYF
d_call: -
j_call: TRBJ2-5
clone_size: -
v_call: TRBV5-1
cdr3_length: 17

cdr3_nt: TGTGCCAGCAGTATCAGAGGGGGTACGCAGTATTTT
cdr3_aa: CASSIRGGTQYF
d_call: -
j_call: TRBJ2-3
clone_size: once
v_call: TRBV25-1
cdr3_length: 12

cdr3_nt: TGTGCCAGCAGCCCCTGGGAGGGTTACGAGCAGTACTTC
cdr3_aa: CASSPWEGYEQYF
d_call: TRBD2
j_call: TRBJ2-7
clone_size: -
v_call: TRBV3-1
cdr3_length: 13

cdr3_nt: TGTGCCAGCAGCTTAGCTGTCCGGTTGGCCCTGAACACTGAAGCTTTCTTT
cdr3_aa: CASSLAVRLALNTEAFF
d_call: -
j_call: TRBJ1-1
clone_size: -
v_call: TRBV7-8
cdr3_length: 17

cdr3_nt: TGCAGTGCTGCGGGCCTTAGCACAGATACGCAGTATTTT
cdr3_aa: CSAAGLSTDTQYF
d_call: -
j_call: TRBJ2-3
clone_size: -
v_call: TRBV20-1
cdr3_length: 13

cdr3_nt: TGTGCCAGCAGCTTAGCGCCGGGCCTAAGGAACACTGAAGCTTTCTTT
cdr3_aa: CASSLAPGLRNTEAFF
d_call: -
j_call: TRBJ1-1
clone_size: -
v_call: TRBV7-9
cdr3_length: 16

cdr3_nt: TGTGCCAGCAGCCAACTCTCCCGGGAAAAACTGTTTTTT
cdr3_aa: CASSQLSREKLFF
d_call: -
j_call: TRBJ1-4
clone_size: -
v_call: TRBV3-1
cdr3_length: 13

cdr3_nt: TGTGCCAGCAGTGCCGGGACAGGGGTTAACTATGGCTACACCTTC
cdr3_aa: CASSAGTGVNYGYTF
d_call: TRBD1
j_call: TRBJ1-2
clone_size: -
v_call: TRBV4-2
cdr3_length: 15

cdr3_nt: TGCAGTGCTCCAGATTTAATTGGAAAACTGTTTTTT
cdr3_aa: CSAPDLIGKLFF
d_call: -
j_call: TRBJ1-4
clone_size: -
v_call: TRBV20-1
cdr3_length: 12

cdr3_nt: TGCAGTGCTAGACAGGGGGCTTCACCCCTCCACTTT
cdr3_aa: CSARQGASPLHF
d_call: TRBD1
j_call: TRBJ1-6
clone_size: -
v_call: TRBV20-1
cdr3_length: 12

cdr3_nt: TGTGCCAGCACCGATAGCGGGGCGAGCTACAATGAGCAGTTCTTC
cdr3_aa: CASTDSGASYNEQFF
d_call: TRBD2
j_call: TRBJ2-1
clone_size: -
v_call: TRBV25-1
cdr3_length: 15

cdr3_nt: TGTGCCTGGAGTTTGGGGCAAAGGCACTCTGGAAACACCATATATTTT
cdr3_aa: CAWSLGQRHSGNTIYF
d_call: -
j_call: TRBJ1-3
clone_size: -
v_call: TRBV30
cdr3_length: 16

cdr3_nt: TGTGCCAGCAGTCTACAGGTCATAAGGCACTATGGCTACACCTTC
cdr3_aa: CASSLQVIRHYGYTF
d_call: -
j_call: TRBJ1-2
clone_size: -
v_call: TRBV12-3/TRBV12-4
cdr3_length: 15

cdr3_nt: TGTGCCAGTAGTATCGCACAGGGATTCAATCAGCCCCAGCATTTT
cdr3_aa: CASSIAQGFNQPQHF
d_call: -
j_call: TRBJ1-5
clone_size: -
v_call: TRBV19
cdr3_length: 15

cdr3_nt: TGTGCCAGCAGCTCCCTCGTGGGGATTGCAGATACGCAGTATTTT
cdr3_aa: CASSSLVGIADTQYF
d_call: -
j_call: TRBJ2-3
clone_size: -
v_call: TRBV7-9
cdr3_length: 15

cdr3_nt: TGTGCCAGCAGCCCCGGGACAGGCGAGAGTCAGCCCCAGCATTTT
cdr3_aa: CASSPGTGESQPQHF
d_call: TRBD1
j_call: TRBJ1-5
clone_size: -
v_call: TRBV9
cdr3_length: 15

cdr3_nt: TGTGCCAGCAGGCAGGACGCCCCAGGTCAGCCCCAGCATTTT
cdr3_aa: CASRQDAPGQPQHF
d_call: -
j_call: TRBJ1-5
clone_size: -
v_call: TRBV27
cdr3_length: 14

cdr3_nt: TGTGCCAGCAGCGTAGCTCAGGGTTTTTCACCCCTCCACTTT
cdr3_aa: CASSVAQGFSPLHF
d_call: -
j_call: TRBJ1-6
clone_size: -
v_call: TRBV9
cdr3_length: 14

cdr3_nt: TGTGCCAGCAGCCCGACGGGAGTCCTGACCGGGGAGCTGTTTTTT
cdr3_aa: CASSPTGVLTGELFF
d_call: -
j_call: TRBJ2-2
clone_size: -
v_call: TRBV27
cdr3_length: 15

cdr3_nt: TGCAGCGTTGACCCCGGGACAGGGCTTGAAAAACTGTTTTTT
cdr3_aa: CSVDPGTGLEKLFF
d_call: TRBD1
j_call: TRBJ1-4
clone_size: -
v_call: TRBV29-1
cdr3_length: 14

cdr3_nt: TGCGCCAGCAGCGATAACACTGAAGCTTTCTTT
cdr3_aa: CASSDNTEAFF
d_call: -
j_call: TRBJ1-1
clone_size: -
v_call: TRBV5-1
cdr3_length: 11

cdr3_nt: TGCAGTGCTAGAGATCCACTTAGCCCGTACCAAGAGACCCAGTACTTC
cdr3_aa: CSARDPLSPYQETQYF
d_call: -
j_call: TRBJ2-5
clone_size: -
v_call: TRBV20-1
cdr3_length: 16

cdr3_nt: TGTGCCAGCAGTTTATATCCCGTGCCCACGGACCTGACTTTC
cdr3_aa: CASSLYPVPTDLTF
d_call: -
j_call: TRBJ2-6
clone_size: -
v_call: TRBV27
cdr3_length: 14

cdr3_nt: TGTGCCAGCAGTCCCCACCCCCGACAGACTTCGAACTATGGCTACACCTTC
cdr3_aa: CASSPHPRQTSNYGYTF
d_call: -
j_call: TRBJ1-2
clone_size: -
v_call: TRBV27
cdr3_length: 17

cdr3_nt: TGCAGTGCTCAAGAGGTGGGGGCTGGGGTCACCGGGGAGCTGTTTTTT
cdr3_aa: CSAQEVGAGVTGELFF
d_call: -
j_call: TRBJ2-2
clone_size: -
v_call: TRBV20-1
cdr3_length: 16

cdr3_nt: TGCAGCGTCACCGGTCGGAGCAGTACCTACAATGAGCAGTTCTTC
cdr3_aa: CSVTGRSSTYNEQFF
d_call: -
j_call: TRBJ2-1
clone_size: -
v_call: TRBV29-1
cdr3_length: 15

cdr3_nt: TGTGCCAGCAGTGAAGGGGGGAATGAAAAACTGTTTTTT
cdr3_aa: CASSEGGNEKLFF
d_call: -
j_call: TRBJ1-4
clone_size: -
v_call: TRBV2
cdr3_length: 13

cdr3_nt: TGTGCCAGCCTAAAGCAGGGAAACATGAACACTGAAGCTTTCTTT
cdr3_aa: CASLKQGNMNTEAFF
d_call: -
j_call: TRBJ1-1
clone_size: -
v_call: TRBV27
cdr3_length: 15

cdr3_nt: TGCAGTGCCCGGGACAGGGGGCTTGACATTCAGTACTTC
cdr3_aa: CSARDRGLDIQYF
d_call: TRBD1
j_call: TRBJ2-4
clone_size: -
v_call: TRBV20-1
cdr3_length: 13

cdr3_nt: TGTGCCAGCAGCTTAGGAGGGCGGGCTTTCTTT
cdr3_aa: CASSLGGRAFF
d_call: -
j_call: TRBJ1-1
clone_size: -
v_call: TRBV7-9
cdr3_length: 11

cdr3_nt: TGTGCCAGCTCGCCGCAAATAGGCACTGAAGCTTTCTTT
cdr3_aa: CASSPQIGTEAFF
d_call: -
j_call: TRBJ1-1
clone_size: -
v_call: TRBV18
cdr3_length: 13

cdr3_nt: TGTGCCTGGACGGACAGAGAGGCCCAGTACTTC
cdr3_aa: CAWTDREAQYF
d_call: -
j_call: TRBJ2-5
clone_size: -
v_call: TRBV30
cdr3_length: 11

cdr3_nt: TGTGCCAGCTCACTCTCGACAGGGGGCACAGATACGCAGTATTTT
cdr3_aa: CASSLSTGGTDTQYF
d_call: TRBD1
j_call: TRBJ2-3
clone_size: few
v_call: TRBV18
cdr3_length: 15

cdr3_nt: TGTGCCTGGACTAGCGGATACACAGATACGCAGTATTTT
cdr3_aa: CAWTSGYTDTQYF
d_call: TRBD2
j_call: TRBJ2-3
clone_size: -
v_call: TRBV30
cdr3_length: 13

cdr3_nt: TGTGCCAGCAGCGTAGCTTTCAACACCGGGGAGCTGTTTTTT
cdr3_aa: CASSVAFNTGELFF
d_call: -
j_call: TRBJ2-2
clone_size: -
v_call: TRBV9
cdr3_length: 14

cdr3_nt: TGTGCCACCAGTGCCGGGGCGACAGATACGCAGTATTTT
cdr3_aa: CATSAGATDTQYF
d_call: -
j_call: TRBJ2-3
clone_size: -
v_call: TRBV24-1
cdr3_length: 13

cdr3_nt: TGTGCCAGCAGCTTTAAGCGAGGAGGGTCGCGGTTTGTCGACGAGCAGTACTTC
cdr3_aa: CASSFKRGGSRFVDEQYF
d_call: -
j_call: TRBJ2-7
clone_size: -
v_call: TRBV7-9
cdr3_length: 18

cdr3_nt: TGCAGCGTTGAAGATCGAGGGCGGCGTGTGGAGACCCAGTACTTC
cdr3_aa: CSVEDRGRRVETQYF
d_call: -
j_call: TRBJ2-5
clone_size: once
v_call: TRBV29-1
cdr3_length: 15

cdr3_nt: TGTGCCAGCTCGCCCAAGACGGTGAACACTGAAGCTTTCTTT
cdr3_aa: CASSPKTVNTEAFF
d_call: -
j_call: TRBJ1-1
clone_size: -
v_call: TRBV18
cdr3_length: 14

cdr3_nt: TGCAGCGTTGCCCCGTGGGTAGCGGGCACAGATACGCAGTATTTT
cdr3_aa: CSVAPWVAGTDTQYF
d_call: -
j_call: TRBJ2-3
clone_size: -
v_call: TRBV29-1
cdr3_length: 15